The subject of this entry is one TCR beta chain. The CDR3 has 15 amino acids. Per the germline V gene, CDR1 is SGHVS and CDR2 is FQNEAQ. The ends were cut back, 4 bases at V and 3 bases at J, with 15 bases in the middle. The data are from a study of T cell responses to AZD1222 COVID-19 vaccine. The method was immunoSEQ multiplex PCR; TCRdb's version includes in-frame clones alone and lacks a portion of them. The sample contains some 60,000 clones, 84% of which appear only once. The rearrangement joins TRBV7-8 to TRBJ1-2; maybe TRBD1 (6 bases). The origin of this receptor is an adult in good health. Sequenced material: peripheral blood, taken on day 0 of AZD1222 vaccination. The CDR3 loop is CASSSGEQGYYGYTF. The CDR3 nucleotides read TGTGCCAGCAGCTCAGGGGAACAGGGCTACTATGGCTACACCTTC. Full variable domain (remainder filled in from reference TRBV7-8 and TRBJ1-2): GAGVSQSPRYKVAKRGQDVALRCDPISGHVSLFWYQQALGQGPEFLTYFQNEAQLDKSGLPSDRFFAERPEGSVSTLKIQRTQQEDSAVYLCASSSGEQGYYGYTFGSGTRLTVV.